This paragraph covers one TCR beta chain sequence. This sample is drawn from a study of T cells in Graves' hyperthyroidism and ophthalmopathy. It was RNA transcripts that yielded the amplified TCR beta CDR3 regions. First-round RT-PCR of the TCR CDR3 relied on the HTBI primer set. TCRdb analysed the multiplex PCR reads with MiXCR anew, one entry per CDR3 protein. The table has about 580,000 distinct CDR3 sequences, 40% to 55% seen once; the top ten hold around 7.7%. Germline V gene lookup returns CDR1 MRHNA and CDR2 SNTAGT. This CDR3 is 14 amino acids long. Trimming took 4 bases from V and 9 from J, leaving 15 bases between them.

The specimen was peripheral blood or thyroid tissue (not recorded which). The receptor was derived from a woman aged 18-29 years with Graves' hyperthyroidism. This chain links TRBV6-4 with TRBJ2-2; no clear D. CDR3: CASSASPLTRELFF. In nucleotides, the CDR3 is TGTGCCAGCAGTGCCTCACCGCTCACAAGGGAGCTGTTTTTT.